The clone carrying this TCR beta chain was seen many times. As yet, its antigen is unknown. Germline V lookup: CDR1 MNHEY, CDR2 SVGEGT. The CDR3 runs 15 residues. The junction had 3 bases not matched to a gene; V was cut back by 5 bases and J by 2 bases. As to time point: patch test 1, 2 weeks after DPC sensitization. Treatment indicated: therapeutic diphenylcyclopropenone sensitization with weekly scalp DPC. This entry belongs to a study of human T cells and chemical hapten exposure. Overall study findings and caveats: Those TCRs sitting above 1 in 1000 frequency stayed the same with DPC sensitization. As the donors had alopecia, their immune response may differ from healthy people's.

In the study's own analysis: TCRs per sample had a median of around 100,000 and ranged from about 20,000 to 700,000. One entry per CDR3 protein, called by TCRdb with MiXCR from the RACE reads. The V and J calls, along with clone size, are taken from TCRdb and not from the paper's own processing. The sample lists some 340,000 distinct CDR3 sequences, 5.5% to 8% occurring once. The origin of this receptor is a woman younger than 35 with alopecia areata. Some clones in this sample may be carry-over from other donors' samples. This specimen consisted of whole blood, obtained in connection with sensitization to the hapten diphenylcyclopropenone (DPC). The chain is built from TRBV6-2 or TRBV6-3 and TRBJ1-5; 10 bases match TRBD1. In DNA, the CDR3 is TGTGCCAGCAGTGGAGGGACAGGGGGCAATCAGCCCCAGCATTTT. Its translation is CASSGGTGGNQPQHF.